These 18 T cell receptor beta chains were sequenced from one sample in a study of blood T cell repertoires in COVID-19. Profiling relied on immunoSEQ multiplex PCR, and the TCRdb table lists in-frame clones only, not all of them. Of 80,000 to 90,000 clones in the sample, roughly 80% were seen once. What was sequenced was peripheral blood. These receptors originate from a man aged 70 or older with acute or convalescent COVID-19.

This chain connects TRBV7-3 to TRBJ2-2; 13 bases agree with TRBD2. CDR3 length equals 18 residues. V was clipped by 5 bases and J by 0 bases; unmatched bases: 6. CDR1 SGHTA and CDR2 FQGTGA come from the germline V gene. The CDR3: CASSLLAGGSANTGELFF. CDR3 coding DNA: TGTGCCAGCAGCCTACTAGCGGGGGGGTCCGCGAACACCGGGGAGCTGTTTTTT.

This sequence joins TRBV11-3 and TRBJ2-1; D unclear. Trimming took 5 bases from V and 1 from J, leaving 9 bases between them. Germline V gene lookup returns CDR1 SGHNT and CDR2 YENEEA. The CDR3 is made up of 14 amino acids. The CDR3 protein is CASSPRASYNEQFF. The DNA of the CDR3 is TGTGCCAGCAGCCCACGAGCGTCCTACAATGAGCAGTTCTTC.

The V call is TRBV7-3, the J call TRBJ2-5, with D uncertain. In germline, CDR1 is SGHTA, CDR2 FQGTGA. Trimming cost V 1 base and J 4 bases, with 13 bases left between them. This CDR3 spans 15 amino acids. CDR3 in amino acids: CASSLNPQRGETQYF. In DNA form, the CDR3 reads TGTGCCAGCAGCTTAAATCCGCAGCGAGGAGAGACCCAGTACTTC.

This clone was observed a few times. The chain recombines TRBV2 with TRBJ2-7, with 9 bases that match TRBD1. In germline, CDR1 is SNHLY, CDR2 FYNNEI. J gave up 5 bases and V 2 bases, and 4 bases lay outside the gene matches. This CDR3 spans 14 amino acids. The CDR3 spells CASSERQGGDEQYF. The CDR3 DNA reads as TGTGCCAGCAGTGAACGACAGGGGGGGGACGAGCAGTACTTC.

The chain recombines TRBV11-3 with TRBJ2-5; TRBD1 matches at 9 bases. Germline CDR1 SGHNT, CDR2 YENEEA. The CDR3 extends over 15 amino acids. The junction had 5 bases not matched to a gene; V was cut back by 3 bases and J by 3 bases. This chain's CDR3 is CASSLRTGAEETQYF. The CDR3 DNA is TGTGCCAGCAGCTTGCGGACAGGGGCCGAAGAGACCCAGTACTTC.

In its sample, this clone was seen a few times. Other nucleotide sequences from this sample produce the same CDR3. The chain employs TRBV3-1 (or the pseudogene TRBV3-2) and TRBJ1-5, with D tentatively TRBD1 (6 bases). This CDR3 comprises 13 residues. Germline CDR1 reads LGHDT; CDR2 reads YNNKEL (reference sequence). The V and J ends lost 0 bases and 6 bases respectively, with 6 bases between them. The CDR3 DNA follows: TGTGCCAGCAGCCAAGACAGGGGTCAGCCCCAGCATTTT. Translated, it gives CASSQDRGQPQHF.

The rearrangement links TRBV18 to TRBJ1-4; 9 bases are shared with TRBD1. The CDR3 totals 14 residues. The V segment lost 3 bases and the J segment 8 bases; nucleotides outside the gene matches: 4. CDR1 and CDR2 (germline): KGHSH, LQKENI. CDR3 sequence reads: CASSPRTGEEKLFF. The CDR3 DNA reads TGTGCCAGCTCACCTAGGACAGGGGAAGAAAAACTGTTTTTT.

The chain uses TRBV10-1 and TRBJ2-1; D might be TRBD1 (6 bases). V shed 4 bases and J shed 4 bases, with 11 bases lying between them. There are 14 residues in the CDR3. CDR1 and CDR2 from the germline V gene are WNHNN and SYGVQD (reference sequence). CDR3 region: CASSVEGGYNEQFF. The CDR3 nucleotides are TGCGCCAGCAGTGTAGAAGGGGGATACAATGAGCAGTTCTTC.

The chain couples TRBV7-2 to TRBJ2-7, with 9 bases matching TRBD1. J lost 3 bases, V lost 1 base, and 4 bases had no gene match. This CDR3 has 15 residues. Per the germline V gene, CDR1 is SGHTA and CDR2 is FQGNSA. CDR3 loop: CASSLGDRAYYEQYF. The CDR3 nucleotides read TGTGCCAGCAGCTTAGGGGACAGGGCTTACTACGAGCAGTACTTC.

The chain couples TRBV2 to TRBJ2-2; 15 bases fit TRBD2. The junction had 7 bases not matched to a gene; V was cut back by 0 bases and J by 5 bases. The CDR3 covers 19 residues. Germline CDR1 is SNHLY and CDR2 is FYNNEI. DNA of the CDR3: TGTGCCAGCAGTGAAGCGCGAGGACTAGCGGGGGGGCCAACCGGGGAGCTGTTTTTT. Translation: CASSEARGLAGGPTGELFF.

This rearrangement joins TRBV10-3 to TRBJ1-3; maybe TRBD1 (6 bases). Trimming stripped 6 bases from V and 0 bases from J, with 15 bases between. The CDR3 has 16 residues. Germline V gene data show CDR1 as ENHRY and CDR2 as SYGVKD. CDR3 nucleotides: TGTGCCATCAGCCCCGACGGACAGTTCTCTGGAAACACCATATATTTT. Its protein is CAISPDGQFSGNTIYF.

The CDR3 spells CASSFRTSGGLYNEQFF. DNA of the CDR3: TGCGCCAGCAGCTTTCGGACTAGCGGGGGACTCTACAATGAGCAGTTCTTC. The rearrangement links TRBV5-1 to TRBJ2-1; 13 bases match TRBD2. V was clipped by 2 bases and J by 3 bases; unmatched bases: 5. The CDR3 contains 17 residues. The germline V gene encodes CDR1 SGHRS and CDR2 YFSETQ.

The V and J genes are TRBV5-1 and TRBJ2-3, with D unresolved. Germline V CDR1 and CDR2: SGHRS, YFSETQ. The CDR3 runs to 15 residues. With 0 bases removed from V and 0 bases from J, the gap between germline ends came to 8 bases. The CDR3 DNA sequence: TGCGCCAGCAGCTTGGATGGCGGCAGCACAGATACGCAGTATTTT. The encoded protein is CASSLDGGSTDTQYF.

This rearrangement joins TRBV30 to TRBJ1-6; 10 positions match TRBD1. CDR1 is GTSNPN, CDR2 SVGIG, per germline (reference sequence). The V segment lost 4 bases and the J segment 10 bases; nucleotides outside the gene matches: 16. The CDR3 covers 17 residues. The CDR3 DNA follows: TGTGCCTGGAAAGACAGGGGGCGAAACCCTTATCGGTCACCCCTCCACTTT. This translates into CAWKDRGRNPYRSPLHF.

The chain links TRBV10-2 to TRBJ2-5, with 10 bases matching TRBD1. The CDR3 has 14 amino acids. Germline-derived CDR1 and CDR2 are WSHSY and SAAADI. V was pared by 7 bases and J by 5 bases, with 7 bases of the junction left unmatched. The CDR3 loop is CASNSPTGGETQYF. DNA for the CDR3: TGCGCCAGCAACTCCCCGACAGGGGGCGAGACCCAGTACTTC.

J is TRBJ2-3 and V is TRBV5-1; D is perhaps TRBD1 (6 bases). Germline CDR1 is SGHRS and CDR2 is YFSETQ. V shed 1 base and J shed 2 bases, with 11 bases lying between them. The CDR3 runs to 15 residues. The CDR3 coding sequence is TGCGCCAGCAGCTTGTTCCAGGGGACCACAGATACGCAGTATTTT. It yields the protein CASSLFQGTTDTQYF.

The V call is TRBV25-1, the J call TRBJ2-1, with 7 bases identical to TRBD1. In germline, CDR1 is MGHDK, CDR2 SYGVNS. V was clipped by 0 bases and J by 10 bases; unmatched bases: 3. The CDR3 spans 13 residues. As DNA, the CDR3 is TGTGCCAGCAGTGAATATCAACAGGGGGAGCAGTTCTTC. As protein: CASSEYQQGEQFF.

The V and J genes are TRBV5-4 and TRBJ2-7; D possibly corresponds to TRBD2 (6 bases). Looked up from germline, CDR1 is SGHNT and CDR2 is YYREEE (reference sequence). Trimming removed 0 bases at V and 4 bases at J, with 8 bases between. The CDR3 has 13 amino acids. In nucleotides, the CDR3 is TGTGCCAGCAGCTTGGGCGCGGGGTACGAGCAGTACGTC. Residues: CASSLGAGYEQYV.